These 9 T cell receptor beta chains came from one sample sequenced in a study of shared clonotypes between healthy human individuals (dated by TCRdb to 2018 to 2021). The library came from the immunoSEQ multiplex PCR assay. TCRdb's version of the immuneACCESS table is confined to in-frame rearrangements and falls short of the full clone set. An unresolved V gene accounts for under half of the shortfall where checked; the remainder is of unknown origin. Across this sample there are about 480,000 clones, with around 74% seen only once. About an eighth of the sample is in the top ten clones. The sample consisted of PBMCs. Receptor source: a middle-aged woman in good health. Some clones in this sample may be carry-over from other donors' samples.

Here the CDR3 DNA reads TGTGCCATACAGCCTCACGGGGCCAACGTCCTGACTTTC. Its translation is CAIQPHGANVLTF. The rearrangement uses TRBV10-3 and TRBJ2-6; D unclear. Between the trimmed V and J ends, which lost 9 bases and 4 bases, there was a span of 10 bases. Germline V lookup: CDR1 ENHRY, CDR2 SYGVKD. The CDR3 is 13 residues long.

This clone was counted once. The chain has TRBV7-6 and TRBJ2-5, with a possible D match to TRBD1 (6 bases). Germline values: CDR1 SGHVS, CDR2 FNYEAQ. CDR3 length: 15 residues. Trimming took 2 bases from V and 2 from J, leaving 12 bases between them. CDR3 in DNA: TGTGCCAGCAGCTTAACCGGGACACCTCAAGAGACCCAGTACTTC. It encodes CASSLTGTPQETQYF.

The chain combines TRBV7-6 with TRBJ1-4; 8 positions match TRBD1. Germline V gene lookup returns CDR1 SGHVS and CDR2 FNYEAQ. The CDR3 totals 15 residues. Trimming removed 0 bases from V and 8 bases from J; junction bases left unmatched: 5. The CDR3 DNA follows: TGTGCCAGCAGCTTAGCTTCAGGGGGCGAGGAAAAACTGTTTTTT. Its translation: CASSLASGGEEKLFF.

The CDR3, as DNA: TGTGCCATCAGTGAACTAGCGACCGGGGAGCTGTTTTTT. Translating gives CAISELATGELFF. J is TRBJ2-2 and V is TRBV10-3; TRBD2 agrees at 7 bases. V was clipped by 3 bases and J by 5 bases; unmatched bases: 0. This CDR3 has 13 amino acids. Germline assignment: CDR1 ENHRY and CDR2 SYGVKD.

This clone was detected only a few times. The rearrangement uses TRBV21-1 and TRBJ1-2. TRBV21-1 constitutes a pseudogene. The CDR3 consists of 16 residues. CDR3 DNA: TGTGCCAGCAGCAAAGAGGCAAGAGGAAATTGCTATGGCTACACCTTC. It codes for CASSKEARGNCYGYTF.

The chain uses TRBV7-3 and TRBJ2-1; 11 bases are a match to TRBD1. V shed 5 bases and J 9 bases; nucleotides not matched to a gene: 9. This CDR3 comprises 15 residues. CDR1 and CDR2 from the germline V gene are SGHTA and FQGTGA. Here the CDR3 reads CASSVTRTGGVEQFF. CDR3 in DNA: TGTGCCAGCAGCGTCACGAGGACAGGGGGCGTTGAGCAGTTCTTC.

V gene TRBV2 combines with J gene TRBJ2-1; no firm D call. V lost 3 bases and J 2 bases, leaving 8 bases between the germline ends. This CDR3 region has 14 residues. Germline-derived CDR1 and CDR2 are SNHLY and FYNNEI. CDR3 DNA: TGTGCCAGCAGTGATGTGGGTACCTACAATGAGCAGTTCTTC. Translation gives CASSDVGTYNEQFF.

The rearrangement joins TRBV5-1 to TRBJ2-5; D is undetermined. The length of the CDR3 is 13 residues. The V end lost 4 bases, the J end lost 8 bases, and 15 bases lay between the germline ends. Per the germline V gene, CDR1 is SGHRS and CDR2 is YFSETQ. In DNA, the CDR3 is TGCGCCAGCAGCCCCATCCTACAGTTCACCCAGTACTTC. This gives the protein CASSPILQFTQYF.

This clone was recorded once. V gene TRBV7-9 combines with J gene TRBJ2-2; D is unclear. The V end was cut by 2 bases, the J end by 4 bases, with 8 bases between. The CDR3 has 14 residues. The germline V gene encodes CDR1 SEHNR and CDR2 FQNEAQ (reference sequence). The CDR3 here is CASSLTGTTGELFF. CDR3 coding DNA: TGTGCCAGCAGCTTAACGGGTACCACCGGGGAGCTGTTTTTT.